These 5 T cell receptor beta chains originate from one sample sequenced in a study of regulatory T cells in long-lasting Graves disease. Investigators prepared the TCR beta libraries by applying iRepertoire HTBI primers and Arm-PCR of CDR3 regions. One entry per CDR3 protein results from TCRdb running MiXCR on the multiplex PCR reads. The sample has 310,000 or so distinct CDR3 sequences, 20% to 25% seen once. Time point denoted: persistent/refractory GD, antithyroid drugs over 5 years with positive TRAb. PBMC-extracted RNA yielded the TCR library. Source: peripheral blood mononuclear cells (PBMCs), taken when the disease was refractory, from a patient treated with antithyroid drugs. Receptor source: a female donor with Graves disease.

In this sample, this clonotype turned up a few times. A much larger clone lies a single base off, so this may be a read error. Here the CDR3 reads CAISEPGQVNTEAFF. DNA for the CDR3: TGTGCCATCAGTGAGCCGGGACAGGTGAACACTGAAGCTTTCTTT. This rearrangement joins TRBV10-3 to TRBJ1-1; 8 nucleotides align to TRBD1. Germline values: CDR1 ENHRY, CDR2 SYGVKD. After removal of 2 bases from V and 0 bases from J, the junction contained 2 bases not matched to a gene. The CDR3 consists of 15 residues.

This clonotype was found many times. The CDR3 here is CASSDSGTDKNIQYF. The CDR3 DNA sequence: TGTGCCAGCAGCGATTCCGGGACAGACAAAAACATTCAGTACTTC. V gene TRBV6-1 combines with J gene TRBJ2-4; TRBD1 matches at 7 bases. Losses at the gene ends were 6 bases for V and 3 bases for J; bases not matched to a gene: 8. Germline assignment: CDR1 MNHNS and CDR2 SASEGT. CDR3 size: 15 residues.

About this clonotype itself: A read error may be the cause here, since a much bigger clone is one base away. Given the absence of the conserved phenylalanine or tryptophan at the CDR3 end, a read error is likely. The chain employs TRBV28 and TRBJ2-5, with D tentatively TRBD2 (7 bases). Deletions cut 7 bases from V and 2 bases from J, with 14 bases between. In germline, CDR1 is MDHEN, CDR2 SYDVKM. This CDR3 has 14 amino acids. CDR3: CASTVGGGQETQYL. Written as DNA, the CDR3 is TGTGCCAGCACCGTAGGGGGGGGTCAAGAGACCCAGTACCTC.

This chain joins TRBV29-1 and TRBJ1-2, with unresolved D. The germline V gene has CDR1 SQVTM and CDR2 ANQGSEA. The CDR3 sequence is 11 residues long. Between the trimmed V and J ends, which lost 4 bases and 5 bases, there was a span of 8 bases. The CDR3 sequence: CSVAWDYGYTF. The CDR3 bases are TGCAGCGTTGCTTGGGATTATGGCTACACCTTC. Variable domain in full (rest from reference TRBV29-1 and TRBJ1-2): SAVISQKPSRDICQRGTSLTIQCQVDSQVTMMFWYRQQPGQSLTLIATANQGSEATYESGFVIDKFPISRPNLTFSTLTVSNMSPEDSSIYLCSVAWDYGYTFGSGTRLTVV.

The sample holds a few counts of this clonotype. This chain connects TRBV11-2 to TRBJ2-7, with D perhaps matching TRBD1 or TRBD2 (6 bases each). Germline-derived CDR1 and CDR2 are SGHAT and FQNNGV. Trimming took off 0 bases at V and 5 bases at J, with 8 bases between the two ends. The CDR3 runs 13 residues. CDR3 region: CASSLERGDEQYF. As DNA, the CDR3 is TGTGCCAGCAGCTTAGAGAGGGGGGACGAGCAGTACTTC. Together with reference TRBV11-2 and TRBJ2-7, the CDR3 gives the full variable domain: EAGVAQSPRYKIIEKRQSVAFWCNPISGHATLYWYQQILGQGPKLLIQFQNNGVVDDSQLPKDRFSAERLKGVDSTLKIQPAKLEDSAVYLCASSLERGDEQYFGPGTRLTVT.